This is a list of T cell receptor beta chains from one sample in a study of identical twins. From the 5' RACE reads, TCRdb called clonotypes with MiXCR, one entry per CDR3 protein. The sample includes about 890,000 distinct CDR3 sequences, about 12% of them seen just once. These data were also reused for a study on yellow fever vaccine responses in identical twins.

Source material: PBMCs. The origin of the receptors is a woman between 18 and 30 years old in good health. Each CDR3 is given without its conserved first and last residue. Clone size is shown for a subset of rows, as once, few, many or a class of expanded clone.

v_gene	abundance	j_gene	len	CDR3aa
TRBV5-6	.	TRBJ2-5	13	ASSPPWGYEETQY
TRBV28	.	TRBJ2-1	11	ASSFRGQNEQF
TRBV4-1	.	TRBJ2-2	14	ASSQDDRPNTGELF
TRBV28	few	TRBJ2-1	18	ATLIPPRLAGESSYNEQF
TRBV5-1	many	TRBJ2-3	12	ASSLGTYTDTQY
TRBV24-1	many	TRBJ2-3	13	ATSDTGQGTDTQY
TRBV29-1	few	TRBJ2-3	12	SVPSGGGADTQY
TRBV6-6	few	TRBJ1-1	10	ASSTTGFEAF
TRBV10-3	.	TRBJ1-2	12	ATTTDKGLYGYT
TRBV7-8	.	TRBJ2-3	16	ASSLLGASGPSTDTQY
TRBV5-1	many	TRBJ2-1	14	ASSLALGQTFNEQF
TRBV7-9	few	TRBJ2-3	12	ASSLEYPQDTQY
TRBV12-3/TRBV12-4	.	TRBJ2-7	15	ASSLEGLARRTYEQY
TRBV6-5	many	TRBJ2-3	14	ASSYSYWASTDTQY
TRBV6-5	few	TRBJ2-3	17	ASSYSISGRAGSTDTQY
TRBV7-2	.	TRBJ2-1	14	ASSLVAGLTDNEQF
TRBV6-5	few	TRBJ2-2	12	ASSYRGKGGELF
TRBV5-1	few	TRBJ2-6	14	ASSLAELGGANVLT
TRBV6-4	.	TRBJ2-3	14	ASSDSPAGATDTQY
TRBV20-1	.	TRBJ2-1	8	SALGDEQF
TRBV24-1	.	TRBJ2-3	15	ATSDLNFVSGADTQY
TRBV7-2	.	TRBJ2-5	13	ASSLWTGSMETQY
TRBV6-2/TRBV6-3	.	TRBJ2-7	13	ASSYSTSGSGEQY
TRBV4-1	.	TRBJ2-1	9	ASRGFDEQF
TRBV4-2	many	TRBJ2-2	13	ASSPSGRNTGELF
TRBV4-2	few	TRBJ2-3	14	ASSHWTGDTTDTQY
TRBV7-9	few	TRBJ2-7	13	ASSSYRGSSYEQY
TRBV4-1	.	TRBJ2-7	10	ASSQDRYEQY
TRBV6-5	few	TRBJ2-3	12	ASSFHSSGDTQY
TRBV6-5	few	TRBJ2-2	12	ASSYSAGTGELF
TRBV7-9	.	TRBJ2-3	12	ASSFDSGTDTQY
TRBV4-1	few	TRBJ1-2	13	ASSQPTGGGYGYT
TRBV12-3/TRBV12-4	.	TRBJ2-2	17	AFSLRGWTGGRSTGELF
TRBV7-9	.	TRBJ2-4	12	ASSFGIWGNIQY
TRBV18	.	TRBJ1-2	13	ASSPGAEKGYGYT
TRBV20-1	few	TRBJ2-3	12	SASPPGAPDTQY
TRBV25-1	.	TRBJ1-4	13	ASSVAGTVNEKLF
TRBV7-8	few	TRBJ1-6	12	ASRGAGGNSPLH
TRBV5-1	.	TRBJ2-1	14	ASSLVVSGRANEQF
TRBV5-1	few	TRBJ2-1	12	ASKGDSSYNEQF
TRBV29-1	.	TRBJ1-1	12	SVEEWTENTEAF
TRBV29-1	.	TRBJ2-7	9	SVVGTYEQY
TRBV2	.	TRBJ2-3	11	ASNPRGTDTQY
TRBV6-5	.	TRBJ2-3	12	ASSYSLQYDTQY
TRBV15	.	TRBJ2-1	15	ATSRGGGVAAYNEQF
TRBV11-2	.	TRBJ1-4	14	ASSPTTGTGLEKLF
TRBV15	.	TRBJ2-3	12	ATSIGTRTDTQY
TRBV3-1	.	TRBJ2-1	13	ASSDAGTTYNEQF
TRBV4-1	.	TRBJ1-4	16	ASSQAYQQEATNEKLF